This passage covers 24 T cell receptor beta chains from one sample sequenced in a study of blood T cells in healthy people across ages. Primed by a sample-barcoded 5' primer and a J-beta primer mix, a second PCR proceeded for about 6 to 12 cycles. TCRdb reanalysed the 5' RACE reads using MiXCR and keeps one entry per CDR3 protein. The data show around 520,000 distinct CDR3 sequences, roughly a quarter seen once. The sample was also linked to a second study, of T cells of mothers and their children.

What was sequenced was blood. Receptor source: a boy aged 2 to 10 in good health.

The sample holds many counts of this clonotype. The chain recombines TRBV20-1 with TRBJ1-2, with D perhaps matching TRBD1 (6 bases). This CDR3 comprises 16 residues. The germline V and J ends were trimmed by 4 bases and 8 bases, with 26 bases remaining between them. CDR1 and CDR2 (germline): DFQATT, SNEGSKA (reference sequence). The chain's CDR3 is CSAISPGQGLAEGYTF. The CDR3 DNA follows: TGCAGTGCTATATCCCCCGGGCAGGGGCTTGCGGAAGGCTACACCTTC.

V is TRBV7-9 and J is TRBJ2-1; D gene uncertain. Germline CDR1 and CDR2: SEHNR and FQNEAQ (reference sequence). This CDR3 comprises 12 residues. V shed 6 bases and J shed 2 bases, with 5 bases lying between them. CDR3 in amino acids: CASRTAYNEQFF. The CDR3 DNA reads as TGTGCCAGCAGGACCGCCTACAATGAGCAGTTCTTC.

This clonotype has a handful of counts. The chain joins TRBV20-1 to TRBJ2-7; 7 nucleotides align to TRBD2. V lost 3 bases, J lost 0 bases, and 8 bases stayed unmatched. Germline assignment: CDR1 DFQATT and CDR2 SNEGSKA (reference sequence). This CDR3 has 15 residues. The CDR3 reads CSASPRDYPSYEQYF. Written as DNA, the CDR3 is TGCAGTGCTAGCCCTAGGGACTATCCCTCCTACGAGCAGTACTTC.

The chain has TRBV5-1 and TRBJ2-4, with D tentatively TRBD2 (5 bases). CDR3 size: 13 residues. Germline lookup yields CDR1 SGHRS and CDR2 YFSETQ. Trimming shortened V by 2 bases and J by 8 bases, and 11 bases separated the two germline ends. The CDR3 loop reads CASSFGGPDIQYF. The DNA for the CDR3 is TGCGCCAGCAGCTTTGGAGGCCCGGACATTCAGTACTTC.

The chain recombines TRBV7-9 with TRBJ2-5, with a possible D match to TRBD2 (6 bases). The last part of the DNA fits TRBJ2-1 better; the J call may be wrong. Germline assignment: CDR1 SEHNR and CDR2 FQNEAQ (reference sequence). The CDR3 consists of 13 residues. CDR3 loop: CASREGRIHEQFF. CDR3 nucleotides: TGTGCCAGCAGGGAGGGCAGGATCCATGAGCAGTTCTTC.

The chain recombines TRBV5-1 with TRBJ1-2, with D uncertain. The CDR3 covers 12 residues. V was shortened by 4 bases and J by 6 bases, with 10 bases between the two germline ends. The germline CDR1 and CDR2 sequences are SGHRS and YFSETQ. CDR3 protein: CASSPAEDGYTF. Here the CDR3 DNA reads TGCGCCAGCAGCCCCGCTGAGGATGGCTACACCTTC.

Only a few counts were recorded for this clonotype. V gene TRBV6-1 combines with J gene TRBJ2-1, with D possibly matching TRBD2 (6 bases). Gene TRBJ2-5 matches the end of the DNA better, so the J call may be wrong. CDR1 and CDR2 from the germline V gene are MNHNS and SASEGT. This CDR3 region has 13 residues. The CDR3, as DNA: TGTGCCAGCAGTGATTCGGCGGGGAGAGGCCAGTACTTC. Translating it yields CASSDSAGRGQYF.

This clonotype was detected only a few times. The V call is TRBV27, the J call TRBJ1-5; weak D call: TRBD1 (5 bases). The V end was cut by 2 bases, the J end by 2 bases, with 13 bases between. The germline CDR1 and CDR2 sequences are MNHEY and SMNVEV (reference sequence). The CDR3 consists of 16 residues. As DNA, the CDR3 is TGTGCCAGCAGTTTAGGGGTAGGGGTCCGCAATCAGCCCCAGCATTTT. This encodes CASSLGVGVRNQPQHF.

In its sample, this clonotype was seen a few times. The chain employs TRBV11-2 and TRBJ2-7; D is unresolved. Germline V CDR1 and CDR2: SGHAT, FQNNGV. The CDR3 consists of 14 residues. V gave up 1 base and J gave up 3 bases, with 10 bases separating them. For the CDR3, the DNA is TGTGCCAGCAGCTTAGGATCGATTAACTACGAGCAGTACTTC. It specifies CASSLGSINYEQYF.

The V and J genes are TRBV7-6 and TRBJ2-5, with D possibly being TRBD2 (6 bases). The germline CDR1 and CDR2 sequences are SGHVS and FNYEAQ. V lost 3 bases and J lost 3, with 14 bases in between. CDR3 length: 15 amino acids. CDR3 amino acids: CASSLGRSLKETQYF. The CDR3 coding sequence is TGTGCCAGCAGCTTGGGGAGGTCCCTAAAAGAGACCCAGTACTTC.

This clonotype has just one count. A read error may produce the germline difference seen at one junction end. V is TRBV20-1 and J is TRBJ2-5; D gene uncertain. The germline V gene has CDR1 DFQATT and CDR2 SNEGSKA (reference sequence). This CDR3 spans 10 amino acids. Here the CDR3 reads CSARVGPLSF. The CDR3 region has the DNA TGCAGTGCTAGAGTTGGGCCTCTCTCATTC.

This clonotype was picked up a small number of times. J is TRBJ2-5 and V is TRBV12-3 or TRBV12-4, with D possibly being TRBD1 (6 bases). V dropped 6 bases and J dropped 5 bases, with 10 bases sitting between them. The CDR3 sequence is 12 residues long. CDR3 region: CASRSQGETQYF. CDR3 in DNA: TGTGCCAGCAGGAGCCAGGGGGAGACCCAGTACTTC.

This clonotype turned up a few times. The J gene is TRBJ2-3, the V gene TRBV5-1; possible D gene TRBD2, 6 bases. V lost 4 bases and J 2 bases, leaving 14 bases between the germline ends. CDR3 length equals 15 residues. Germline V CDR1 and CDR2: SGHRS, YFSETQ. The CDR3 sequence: CASSVAGINTDTQYF. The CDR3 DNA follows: TGCGCCAGCAGCGTTGCGGGGATTAACACAGATACGCAGTATTTT.

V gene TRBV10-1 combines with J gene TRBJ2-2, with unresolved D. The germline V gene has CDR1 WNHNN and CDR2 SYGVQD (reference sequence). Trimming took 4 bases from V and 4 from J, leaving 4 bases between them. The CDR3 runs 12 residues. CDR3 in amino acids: CASSAVTGELFF. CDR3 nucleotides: TGCGCCAGCAGTGCGGTCACCGGGGAGCTGTTTTTT.

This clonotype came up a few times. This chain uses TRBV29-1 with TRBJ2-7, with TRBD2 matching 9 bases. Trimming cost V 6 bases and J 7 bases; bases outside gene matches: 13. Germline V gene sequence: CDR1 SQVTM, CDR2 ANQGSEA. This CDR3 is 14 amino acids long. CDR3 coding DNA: TGCAGCGTCGCTCTCGGGCTAGCGGGGATTGAGCAGTACTTC. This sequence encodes CSVALGLAGIEQYF.

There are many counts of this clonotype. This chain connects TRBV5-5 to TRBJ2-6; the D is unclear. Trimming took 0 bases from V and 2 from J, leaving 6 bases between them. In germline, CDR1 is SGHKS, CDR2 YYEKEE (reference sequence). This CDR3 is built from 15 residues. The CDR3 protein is CASSLGVPGANVLTF. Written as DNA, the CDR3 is TGTGCCAGCAGCTTGGGTGTGCCTGGGGCCAACGTCCTGACTTTC.

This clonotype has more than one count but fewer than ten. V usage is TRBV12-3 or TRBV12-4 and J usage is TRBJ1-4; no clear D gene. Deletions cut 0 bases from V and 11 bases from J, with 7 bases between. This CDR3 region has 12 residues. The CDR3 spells CASSLAGGKLFF. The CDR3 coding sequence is TGTGCCAGCAGTTTAGCGGGTGGGAAACTGTTTTTT.

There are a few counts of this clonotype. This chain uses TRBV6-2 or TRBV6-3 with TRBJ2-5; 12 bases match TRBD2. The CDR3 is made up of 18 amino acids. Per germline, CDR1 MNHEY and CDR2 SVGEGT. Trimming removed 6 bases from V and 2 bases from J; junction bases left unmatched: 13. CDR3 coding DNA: TGTGCCAGCAGCCCTTTTACTAGCGGGAGGCCTGTACAAGAGACCCAGTACTTC. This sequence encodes CASSPFTSGRPVQETQYF.

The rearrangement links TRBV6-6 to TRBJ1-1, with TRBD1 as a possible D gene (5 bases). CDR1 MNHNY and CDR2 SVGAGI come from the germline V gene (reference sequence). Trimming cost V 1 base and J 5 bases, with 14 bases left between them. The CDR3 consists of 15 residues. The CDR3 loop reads CASSYLSGARTEAFF. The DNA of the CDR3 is TGTGCCAGCAGTTACTTAAGCGGGGCACGGACTGAAGCTTTCTTT.

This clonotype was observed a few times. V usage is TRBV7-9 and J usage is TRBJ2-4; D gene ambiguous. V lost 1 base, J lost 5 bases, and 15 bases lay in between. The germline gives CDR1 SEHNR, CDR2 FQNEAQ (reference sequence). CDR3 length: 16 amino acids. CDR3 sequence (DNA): TGTGCCAGCAGCTTAGATGGGAAGCTGGTCGAAAACATTCAGTACTTC. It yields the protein CASSLDGKLVENIQYF.

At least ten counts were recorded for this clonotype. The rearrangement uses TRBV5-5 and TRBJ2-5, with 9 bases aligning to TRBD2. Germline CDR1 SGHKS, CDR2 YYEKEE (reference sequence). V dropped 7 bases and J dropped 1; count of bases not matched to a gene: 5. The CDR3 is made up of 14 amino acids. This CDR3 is CASLRRGGQETQYF. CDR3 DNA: TGTGCCAGCCTGCGGCGGGGGGGCCAAGAGACCCAGTACTTC. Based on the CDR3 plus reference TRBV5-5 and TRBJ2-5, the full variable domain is DAGVTQSPTHLIKTRGQQVTLRCSPISGHKSVSWYQQVLGQGPQFIFQYYEKEERGRGNFPDRFSARQFPNYSSELNVNALLLGDSALYLCASLRRGGQETQYFGPGTRLLVL.

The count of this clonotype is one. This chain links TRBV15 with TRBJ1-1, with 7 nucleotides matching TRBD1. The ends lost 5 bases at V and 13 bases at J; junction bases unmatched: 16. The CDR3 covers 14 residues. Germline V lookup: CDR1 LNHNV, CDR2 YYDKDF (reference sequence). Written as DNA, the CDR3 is TGTGCCACCAGCTCCACCTTCGGGGGACAGCCTTATTTCTTT. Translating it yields CATSSTFGGQPYFF. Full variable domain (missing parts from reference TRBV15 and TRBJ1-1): DAMVIQNPRYQVTQFGKPVTLSCSQTLNHNVMYWYQQKSSQAPKLLFHYYDKDFNNEADTPDNFQSRRPNTSFCFLDIRSPGLGDTAMYLCATSSTFGGQPYFFGQGTRLTVV.

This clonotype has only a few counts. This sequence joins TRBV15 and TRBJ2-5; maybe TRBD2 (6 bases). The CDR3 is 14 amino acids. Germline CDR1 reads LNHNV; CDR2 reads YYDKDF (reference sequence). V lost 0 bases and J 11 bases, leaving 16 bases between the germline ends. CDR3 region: CATSREPGRGEQYF. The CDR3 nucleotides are TGTGCCACCAGCAGAGAACCAGGGCGCGGGGAGCAGTACTTC.

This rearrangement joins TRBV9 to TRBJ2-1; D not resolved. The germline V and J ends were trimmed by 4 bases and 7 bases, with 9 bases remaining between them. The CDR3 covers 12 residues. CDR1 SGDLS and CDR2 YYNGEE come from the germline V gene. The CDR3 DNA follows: TGTGCCAGCAGCCTTTTGGAGAATGAGCAGTTCTTC. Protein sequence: CASSLLENEQFF.